This T cell receptor beta chain was captured by sequencing in a study of vaccination effects on CD4 cells after COVID-19. J was trimmed by 9 bases and V by 5 bases; bases with no gene match: 13. The germline V gene has CDR1 SGHTA and CDR2 FQGTGA. This CDR3 spans 16 amino acids. A few counts support this clone. Its antigen is unknown. Overall study findings and caveats: In healthy vaccinees, only 1 of 255 vaccine-induced clones cross-reacted with common cold coronaviruses.

Profiled with immunoSEQ multiplex PCR; TCRdb holds only in-frame clones, not every one. The repertoire includes some 69,000 clones, around 76% of them detected once, and about 3% sits in the top ten. Sequencing was preceded by expansion of antigen-specific CD4+ T cells with viral peptide pools in the ViraFEST assay. Isolating CD4+ T cells followed 9 to 10 days of culture. Nucleocapsid antibodies stayed negative before and after vaccination, showing no earlier SARS-CoV-2 infection. V and J are TRBV7-3 and TRBJ1-5; 10 bases line up with TRBD1. The clonotype comes from a human donor who received a COVID-19 vaccine. Sequenced material: CD4+ T cells from PBMCs cultured with HCoV-NL63 spike peptides, taken before COVID-19 vaccination. The CDR3 spells CASSPPGTGVVGPQHF. As DNA, the CDR3 is TGTGCCAGCAGCCCACCGGGGACAGGGGTGGTTGGGCCCCAGCATTTT.